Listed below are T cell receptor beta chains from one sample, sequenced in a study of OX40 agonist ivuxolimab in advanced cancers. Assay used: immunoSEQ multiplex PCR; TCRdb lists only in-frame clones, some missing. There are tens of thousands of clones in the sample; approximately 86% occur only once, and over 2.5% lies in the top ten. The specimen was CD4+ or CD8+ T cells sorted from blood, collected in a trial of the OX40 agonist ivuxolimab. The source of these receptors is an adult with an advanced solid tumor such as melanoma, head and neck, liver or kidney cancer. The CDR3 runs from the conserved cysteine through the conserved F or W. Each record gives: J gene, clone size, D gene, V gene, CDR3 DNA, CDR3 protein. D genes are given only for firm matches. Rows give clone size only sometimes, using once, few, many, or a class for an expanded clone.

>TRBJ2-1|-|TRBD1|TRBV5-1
TGCGCCAGCAGCTCCGGGACAGACTCCTACAATGAGCAGTTCTTC
CASSSGTDSYNEQFF
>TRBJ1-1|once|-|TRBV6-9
TGTGCCAGCAGTTATCCCGGACGGACGAACACTGAAGCTTTCTTT
CASSYPGRTNTEAFF
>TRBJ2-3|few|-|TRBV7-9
TGTGCCAGCAGCTTACAGGGCTCCACAGATACGCAGTATTTT
CASSLQGSTDTQYF
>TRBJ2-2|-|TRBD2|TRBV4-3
TGCGCCAGCAGCCAAGTCCTCAGGACTAGCTGGAACACCGGGGAGCTGTTTTTT
CASSQVLRTSWNTGELFF
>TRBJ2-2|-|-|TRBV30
TGTGCCTGGAGTGGGTTGAGGGCCTCAGGGGAGCTGTTTTTT
CAWSGLRASGELFF
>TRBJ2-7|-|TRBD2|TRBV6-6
TGTGCCAGCAGTTACGTCGGGGCGGGAGACGCGTACGAGCAGTACTTC
CASSYVGAGDAYEQYF
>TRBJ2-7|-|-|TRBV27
TGTGCCAGCAGTTTGTTCTTAGGCCCCTACGAGCAGTACTTC
CASSLFLGPYEQYF
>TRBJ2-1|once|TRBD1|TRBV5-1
TGCGCCAGCGGGACAGGGGTCCACAATGAGCAGTTCTTC
CASGTGVHNEQFF
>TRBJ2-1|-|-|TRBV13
TGTGCCAGCAGCTTCGGGGGCAATGAGCAGTTCTTC
CASSFGGNEQFF
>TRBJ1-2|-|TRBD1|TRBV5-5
TGTGCCAGCAGCATAACAGGGGACTATGGCTACACCTTC
CASSITGDYGYTF
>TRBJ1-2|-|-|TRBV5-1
TGCGCCAGCAGAGTAGGTCAGGACTATGGCTACACCTTC
CASRVGQDYGYTF
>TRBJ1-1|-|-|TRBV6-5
TGTGCCAGCAGTTACTCGCCGGACTACACTGAAGCTTTCTTT
CASSYSPDYTEAFF
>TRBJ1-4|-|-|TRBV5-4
TGTGCCAGCAGCTTGTGGGGAGGGGAAAAACTGTTTTTT
CASSLWGGEKLFF
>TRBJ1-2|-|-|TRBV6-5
TGTGCCAGCAGGGGAGCAGTTAACAACTATGGCTACACCTTC
CASRGAVNNYGYTF
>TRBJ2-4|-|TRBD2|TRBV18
TGTGCCAGCTCACCACCGTCAGGGAGGGTCAAAAACATTCAGTACTTC
CASSPPSGRVKNIQYF
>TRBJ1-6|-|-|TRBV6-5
TGTGCCAGCAGTTACCCGCAGTATAATTCACCCCTCCACTTT
CASSYPQYNSPLHF
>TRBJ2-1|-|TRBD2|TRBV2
TGTGCCAGCAGTGACCAGCGGGGGTACAATGAGCAGTTCTTC
CASSDQRGYNEQFF